The present entry profiles one T cell receptor beta chain with its context. Its target is not known. This specimen comes from a study of graft-versus-host responses after intestinal transplantation. Study in general: Multivisceral, liver-intestinal, or isolated intestinal transplants were received by the recipients. All recipients got anti-thymocyte globulin induction, then tacrolimus and steroids for about three years.

The V gene end was trimmed by 3 bases and the J gene end by 1 base; junction bases not matched to a gene: 4. Germline V gene sequence: CDR1 GTSNPN, CDR2 SVGIG (reference sequence). The CDR3 loop spans 15 amino acids. Measured with immunoSEQ multiplex PCR; TCRdb has only the in-frame clones, and not every one. The sample includes over 70,000 clones, around 87% of them seen just once. This rearrangement joins TRBV30 to TRBJ2-1; TRBD1 aligns across 9 bases. The TCR comes from a human donor who was the organ donor for an intestinal transplant. The sample consisted of unstimulated CD8+ T cells sorted from spleen or lymph node cells, taken before transplant. This chain's CDR3 is CAWRWDRDSYNEQFF. CDR3 nucleotides: TGTGCCTGGAGATGGGACAGGGATTCCTACAATGAGCAGTTCTTC.